This T cell receptor (beta chain) was identified in a study of cytomegalovirus exposure and HLA in healthy donors. Study context: In an earlier analysis, approximately 120 million unique TCR beta sequences were found from some 180 million T cells. Findings of the study overall: The authors later found most CMV-associated TCR beta chains appeared HLA-restricted. CMV antigen specificity of three CMV-associated chains was confirmed in vitro.

Points on this clone: Its matching antigen is unknown.

Use of 60 Vbeta and 13 Jbeta primers characterized the PCR. In the authors' workflow: A follow-up analysis tallied tens of millions of unique TCR beta chains, 8.5 million to 14 million shared. Only in-frame clones appear in the TCRdb table, and some are missing; sequencing was by immunoSEQ multiplex PCR. The D gene and trimming were derived from the DNA, and the V and J assignments and clone size from that table. The sample lists around 150,000 clones; 55% to 80% were seen once. Germline V CDR1 and CDR2: SEHNR, FQNEAQ (reference sequence). Trimming removed 9 bases from V and 7 bases from J; junction bases left unmatched: 5. This CDR3 has 13 amino acids.

The specimen was PBMCs. The TCR comes from a woman aged 55 to 70 in good health and CMV-seropositive. The chain carries TRBV7-9 and TRBJ2-1; 11 bases fit TRBD2. This CDR3 is CASQRTSGNEQFF. The CDR3 DNA sequence: TGTGCCAGTCAAAGGACTAGCGGGAATGAGCAGTTCTTC.